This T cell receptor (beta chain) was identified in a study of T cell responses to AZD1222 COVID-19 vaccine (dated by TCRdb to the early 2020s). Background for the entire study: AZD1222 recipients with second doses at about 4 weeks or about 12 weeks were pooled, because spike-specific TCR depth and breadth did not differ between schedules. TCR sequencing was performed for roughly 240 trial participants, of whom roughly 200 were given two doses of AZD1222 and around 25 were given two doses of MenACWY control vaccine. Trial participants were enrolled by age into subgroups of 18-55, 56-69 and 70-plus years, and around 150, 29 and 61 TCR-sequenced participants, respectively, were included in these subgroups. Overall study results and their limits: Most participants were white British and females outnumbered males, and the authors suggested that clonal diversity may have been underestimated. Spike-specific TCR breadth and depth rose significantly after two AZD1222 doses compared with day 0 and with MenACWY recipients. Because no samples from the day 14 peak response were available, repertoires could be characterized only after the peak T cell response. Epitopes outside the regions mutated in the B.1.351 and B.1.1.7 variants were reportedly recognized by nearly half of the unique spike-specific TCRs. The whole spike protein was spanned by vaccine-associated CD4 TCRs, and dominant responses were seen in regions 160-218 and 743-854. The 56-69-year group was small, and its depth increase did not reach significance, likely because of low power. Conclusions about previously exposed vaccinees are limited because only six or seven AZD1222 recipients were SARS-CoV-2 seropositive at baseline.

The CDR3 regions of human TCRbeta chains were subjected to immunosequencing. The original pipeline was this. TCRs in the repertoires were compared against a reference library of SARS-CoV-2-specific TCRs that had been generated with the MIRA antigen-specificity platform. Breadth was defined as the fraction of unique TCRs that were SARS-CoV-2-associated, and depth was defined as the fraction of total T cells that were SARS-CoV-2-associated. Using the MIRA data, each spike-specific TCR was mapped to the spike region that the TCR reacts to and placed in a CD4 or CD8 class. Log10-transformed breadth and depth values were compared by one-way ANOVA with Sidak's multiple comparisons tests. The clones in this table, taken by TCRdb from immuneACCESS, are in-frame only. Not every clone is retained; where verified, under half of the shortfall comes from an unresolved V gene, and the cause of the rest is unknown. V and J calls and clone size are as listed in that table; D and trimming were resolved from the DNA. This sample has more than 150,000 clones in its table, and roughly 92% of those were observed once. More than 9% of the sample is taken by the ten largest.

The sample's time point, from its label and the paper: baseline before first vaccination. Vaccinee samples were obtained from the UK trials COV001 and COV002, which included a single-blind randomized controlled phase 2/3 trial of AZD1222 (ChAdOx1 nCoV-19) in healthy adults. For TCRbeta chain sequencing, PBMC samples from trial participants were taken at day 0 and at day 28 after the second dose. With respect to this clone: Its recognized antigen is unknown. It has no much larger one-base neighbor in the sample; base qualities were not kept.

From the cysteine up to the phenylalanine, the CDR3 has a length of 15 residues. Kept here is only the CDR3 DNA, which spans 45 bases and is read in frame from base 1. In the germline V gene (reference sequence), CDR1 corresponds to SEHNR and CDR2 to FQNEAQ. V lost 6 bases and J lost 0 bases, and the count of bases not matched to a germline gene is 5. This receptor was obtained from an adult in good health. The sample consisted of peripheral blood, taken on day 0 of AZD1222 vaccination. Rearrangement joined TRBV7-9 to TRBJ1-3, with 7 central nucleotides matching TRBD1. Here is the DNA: TGTGCCAGCAGTCTGGACAGGAGCTCTGGAAACACCATATATTTT. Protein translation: CASSLDRSSGNTIYF.